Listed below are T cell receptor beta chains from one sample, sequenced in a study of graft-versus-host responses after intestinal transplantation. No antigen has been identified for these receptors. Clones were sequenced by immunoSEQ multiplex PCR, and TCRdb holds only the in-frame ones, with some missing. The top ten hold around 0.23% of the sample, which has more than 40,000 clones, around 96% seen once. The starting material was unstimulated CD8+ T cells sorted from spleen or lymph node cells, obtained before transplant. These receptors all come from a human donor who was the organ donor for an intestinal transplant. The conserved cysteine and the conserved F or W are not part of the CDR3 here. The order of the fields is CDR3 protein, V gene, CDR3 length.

CDR3 protein: ASSLGIAGEFDIYEQY
V gene: TRBV5-4
CDR3 length: 16

CDR3 protein: SHETKTSGTSTDTQY
V gene: TRBV29-1
CDR3 length: 15

CDR3 protein: ASRRTSGLYNEQF
V gene: TRBV28
CDR3 length: 13

CDR3 protein: ASSPVGTVLYGYT
V gene: TRBV5-6
CDR3 length: 13

CDR3 protein: ASSEGQGAYEQY
V gene: TRBV7-3
CDR3 length: 12

CDR3 protein: ASSLGLAYEQY
V gene: TRBV7-2
CDR3 length: 11

CDR3 protein: ASSDNSYEQY
V gene: TRBV6-5
CDR3 length: 10

CDR3 protein: ASRGDTRLKGTYNSPLH
V gene: TRBV27
CDR3 length: 17

CDR3 protein: ASSQFGYNEQF
V gene: TRBV14
CDR3 length: 11

CDR3 protein: ASSLASSGGFSSYNEQF
V gene: TRBV7-9
CDR3 length: 17

CDR3 protein: ASSSVEVQGLAF
V gene: TRBV18
CDR3 length: 12

CDR3 protein: ASREELAPNYGYT
V gene: TRBV6-4
CDR3 length: 13

CDR3 protein: AWSVRSGEAF
V gene: TRBV30
CDR3 length: 10

CDR3 protein: ASTTDVTTGELF
V gene: TRBV27
CDR3 length: 12

CDR3 protein: ASSLDGGSYEQY
V gene: TRBV7-9
CDR3 length: 12

CDR3 protein: ASSAGTVLNYGYT
V gene: TRBV9
CDR3 length: 13

CDR3 protein: ASSETGNSEQY
V gene: TRBV9
CDR3 length: 11

CDR3 protein: ASSQERALMNTEAF
V gene: TRBV4-1
CDR3 length: 14

CDR3 protein: ASSLDGGTSEQY
V gene: TRBV28
CDR3 length: 12

CDR3 protein: ASPKKTGSQETQY
V gene: TRBV19
CDR3 length: 13

CDR3 protein: ASSVEAGLAGDYEQY
V gene: TRBV9
CDR3 length: 15

CDR3 protein: ASSDIGGTDTQY
V gene: TRBV10-1
CDR3 length: 12

CDR3 protein: ASRQGDLGPSYEQY
V gene: TRBV4-2
CDR3 length: 14

CDR3 protein: ASSLGSTVNTEAF
V gene: TRBV27
CDR3 length: 13

CDR3 protein: ASSTQFMSNQPQH
V gene: TRBV19
CDR3 length: 13

CDR3 protein: ASARLAGADTQY
V gene: TRBV7-8
CDR3 length: 12

CDR3 protein: ASSEAGELF
V gene: TRBV6-1
CDR3 length: 9

CDR3 protein: ASGGTGGNRYYEQY
V gene: TRBV19
CDR3 length: 14

CDR3 protein: ASSQGTAEQETQY
V gene: TRBV4-1
CDR3 length: 13

CDR3 protein: ASSPGRNTEAF
V gene: TRBV6-5
CDR3 length: 11

CDR3 protein: ASSLGSWGSSTDTQY
V gene: TRBV5-1
CDR3 length: 15

CDR3 protein: ASSEPADEQY
V gene: TRBV7-9
CDR3 length: 10

CDR3 protein: ASSEGDTYEQY
V gene: TRBV6-1
CDR3 length: 11

CDR3 protein: SALTGSSYNEQF
V gene: TRBV29-1
CDR3 length: 12

CDR3 protein: ASSTDRGYFRETQY
V gene: TRBV5-6
CDR3 length: 14

CDR3 protein: ASSSTGGRYEQY
V gene: TRBV11-2
CDR3 length: 12

CDR3 protein: ASSQEGQGAGAF
V gene: TRBV4-3
CDR3 length: 12

CDR3 protein: ASSNEPEDYGYT
V gene: TRBV28
CDR3 length: 12

CDR3 protein: ASSQAGGFHNEQF
V gene: TRBV4-3
CDR3 length: 13

CDR3 protein: ASSLQGHGNEKLF
V gene: TRBV27
CDR3 length: 13

CDR3 protein: ASSVVPGSREQY
V gene: TRBV9
CDR3 length: 12

CDR3 protein: AWSPGSNEQF
V gene: TRBV30
CDR3 length: 10

CDR3 protein: ASGWGNTDTQY
V gene: TRBV12-5
CDR3 length: 11

CDR3 protein: ASSLLGPYNTEAF
V gene: TRBV5-4
CDR3 length: 13